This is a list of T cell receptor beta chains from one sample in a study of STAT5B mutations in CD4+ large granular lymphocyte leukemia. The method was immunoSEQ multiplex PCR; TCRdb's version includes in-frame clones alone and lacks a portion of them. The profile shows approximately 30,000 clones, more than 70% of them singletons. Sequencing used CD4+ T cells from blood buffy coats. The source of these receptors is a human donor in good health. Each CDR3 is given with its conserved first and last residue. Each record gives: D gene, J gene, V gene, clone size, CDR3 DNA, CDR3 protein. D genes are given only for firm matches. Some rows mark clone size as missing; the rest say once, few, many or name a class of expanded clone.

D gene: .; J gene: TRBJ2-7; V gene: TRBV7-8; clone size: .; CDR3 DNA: TGTGCCAGCAGCTTAGCGGGATCGGCCTACGAGCAGTACTTC; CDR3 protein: CASSLAGSAYEQYF
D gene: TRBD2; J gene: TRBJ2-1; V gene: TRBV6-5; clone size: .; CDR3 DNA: TGTGCCAGCAGTTCCCCAGCGGGAGGGCCGGTGAATGAGCAGTTCTTC; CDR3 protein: CASSSPAGGPVNEQFF
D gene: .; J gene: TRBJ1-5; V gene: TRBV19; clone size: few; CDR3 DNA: TGTGCCAGTAGGAGGTCCCTAAATCAGCCCCAGCATTTT; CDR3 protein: CASRRSLNQPQHF
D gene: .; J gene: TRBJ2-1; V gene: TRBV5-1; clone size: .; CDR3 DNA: TGCGCCAGCAGCTCCGGGACAAGCCATAACAATGAGCAGTTCTTC; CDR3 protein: CASSSGTSHNNEQFF
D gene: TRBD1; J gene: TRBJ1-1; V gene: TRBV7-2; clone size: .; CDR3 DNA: TGTGCCAGCAGCCCGAACACCGGGACAGTGAACACTGAAGCTTTCTTT; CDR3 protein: CASSPNTGTVNTEAFF
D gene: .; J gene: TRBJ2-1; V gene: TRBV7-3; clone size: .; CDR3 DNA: TGTGCCAGCAGTCCCTTCTCAGGGTTAATATCCAATGAGCAGTTCTTC; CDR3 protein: CASSPFSGLISNEQFF
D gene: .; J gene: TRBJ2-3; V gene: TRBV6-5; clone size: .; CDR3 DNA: TGTGCCAGCAGGTACATTGCTGGAGATACGCAGTATTTT; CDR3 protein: CASRYIAGDTQYF
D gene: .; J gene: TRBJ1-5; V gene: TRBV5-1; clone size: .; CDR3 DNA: TGCGCCAGCAGCTTGAGTAGCAATCAGCCCCAGCATTTT; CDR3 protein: CASSLSSNQPQHF
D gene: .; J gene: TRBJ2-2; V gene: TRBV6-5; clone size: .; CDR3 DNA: TGTGCCAGCAGTTACTCCAGGGACGCCGGGGAGCTGTTTTTT; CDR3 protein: CASSYSRDAGELFF
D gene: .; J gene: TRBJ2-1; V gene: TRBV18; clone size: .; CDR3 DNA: TGTGCCAGCTCACCACCGGCCCCAGGGCAGGGGACAGAGCAGTTCTTC; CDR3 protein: CASSPPAPGQGTEQFF
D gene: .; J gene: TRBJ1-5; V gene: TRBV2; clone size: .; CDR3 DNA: TGTGCCAGCAGTGCCCCCGACAGAGCCCTTAGCAATCAGCCCCAGCATTTT; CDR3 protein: CASSAPDRALSNQPQHF
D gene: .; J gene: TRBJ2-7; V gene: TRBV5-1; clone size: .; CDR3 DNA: TGCGCCAGCAGCCCGGATGCGTTCGGGGAGCAGTACTTC; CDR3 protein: CASSPDAFGEQYF
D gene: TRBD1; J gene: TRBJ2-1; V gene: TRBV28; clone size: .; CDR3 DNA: TGTGCCAGCAGAACCCCCGGGACAGTGGGCAATGAGCAGTTCTTC; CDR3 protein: CASRTPGTVGNEQFF
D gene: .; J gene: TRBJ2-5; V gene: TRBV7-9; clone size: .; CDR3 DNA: TGTGCCAGCAGCTTGGGAAGCGCTCTCGAGACCCAGTACTTC; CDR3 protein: CASSLGSALETQYF
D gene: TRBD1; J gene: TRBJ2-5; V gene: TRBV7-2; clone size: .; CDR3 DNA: TGTGCCAGCAGCGGGGGGACAGGGACAGAGACCCAGTACTTC; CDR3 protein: CASSGGTGTETQYF
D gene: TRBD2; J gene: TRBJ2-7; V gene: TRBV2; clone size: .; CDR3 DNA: TGTGCCAGCAGTGTTTCGGGAGGGCCCTACGAGCAGTACTTC; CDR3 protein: CASSVSGGPYEQYF
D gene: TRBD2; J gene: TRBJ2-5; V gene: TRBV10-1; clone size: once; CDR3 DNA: TGCGCCAGCAGTGAGGGGAGGGTTAGTCAAGAGACCCAGTACTTC; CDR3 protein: CASSEGRVSQETQYF
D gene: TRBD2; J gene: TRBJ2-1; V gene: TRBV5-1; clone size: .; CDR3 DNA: TGCGCCAGCAGCTTACTAGCGGGAGGGAACAATGAGCAGTTCTTC; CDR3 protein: CASSLLAGGNNEQFF
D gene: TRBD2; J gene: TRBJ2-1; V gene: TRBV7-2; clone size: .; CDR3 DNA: TGTGCCAGCAGCTTAATTAACCCAGCGGGATACAATGAGCAGTTCTTC; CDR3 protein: CASSLINPAGYNEQFF
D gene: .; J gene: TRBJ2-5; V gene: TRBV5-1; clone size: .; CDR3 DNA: TGCGCCAGCAGCCAACTCGGGACCCCTGAAGAGACCCAGTACTTC; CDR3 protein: CASSQLGTPEETQYF
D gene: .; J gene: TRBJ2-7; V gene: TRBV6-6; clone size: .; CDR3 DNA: TGTGCCAGCAGTTACTCGAGGGAGACGTACGAGCAGTACTTC; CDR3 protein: CASSYSRETYEQYF
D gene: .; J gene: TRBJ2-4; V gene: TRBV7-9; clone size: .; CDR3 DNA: TGTGCCAGCAGCTTGCCCCACGGACCGAACATTCAGTACTTC; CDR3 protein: CASSLPHGPNIQYF
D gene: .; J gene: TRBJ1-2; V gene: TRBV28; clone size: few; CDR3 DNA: TGTGCCAGCTTATCGGGGGGCCCGGGCTACACCTTC; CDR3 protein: CASLSGGPGYTF
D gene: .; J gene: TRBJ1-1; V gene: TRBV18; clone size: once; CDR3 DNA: TGTGCCAGCTCCACCTCAGTGAACACTGAAGCTTTCTTT; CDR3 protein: CASSTSVNTEAFF
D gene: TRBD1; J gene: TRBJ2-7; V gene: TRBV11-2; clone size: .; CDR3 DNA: TGTGCCAGCAGCTTAGCCGACAGGGCCCAAGGGGAGCAGTACTTC; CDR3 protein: CASSLADRAQGEQYF
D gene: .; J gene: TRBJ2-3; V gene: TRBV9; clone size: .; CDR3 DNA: TGTGCCAGCAGCGCATCAACAGATACGCAGTATTTT; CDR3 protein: CASSASTDTQYF
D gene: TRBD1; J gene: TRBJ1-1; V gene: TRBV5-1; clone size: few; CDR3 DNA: TGCGCCAGCAGCTTGCGGGACAGGGCCACTGAAGCTTTCTTT; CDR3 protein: CASSLRDRATEAFF
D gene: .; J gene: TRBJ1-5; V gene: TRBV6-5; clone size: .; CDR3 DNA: TGTGCCAGCAGTAGCCGGGGGGGGAACAATCAGCCCCAGCATTTT; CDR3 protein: CASSSRGGNNQPQHF
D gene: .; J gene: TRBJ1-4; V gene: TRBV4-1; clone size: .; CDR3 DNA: TGCGCCAGCAGCCGGACCCATGAAAAACTGTTTTTT; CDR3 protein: CASSRTHEKLFF
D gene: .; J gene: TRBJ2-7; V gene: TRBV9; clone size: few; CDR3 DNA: TGTGCCAGCAGCGGGGGGGCAGCGGGACGGTACGAGCAGTACTTC; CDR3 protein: CASSGGAAGRYEQYF
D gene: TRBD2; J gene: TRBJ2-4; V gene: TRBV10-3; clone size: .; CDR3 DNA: TGTGCCATCAGCTCTGACCGGGGGGAGGCCAAAAACATTCAGTACTTC; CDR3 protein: CAISSDRGEAKNIQYF
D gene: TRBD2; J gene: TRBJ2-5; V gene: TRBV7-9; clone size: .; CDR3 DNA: TGTGCCAGCAGCCCCGTCGGGTCAATAGCGGGAGCCAAGACCCAGTACTTC; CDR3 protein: CASSPVGSIAGAKTQYF
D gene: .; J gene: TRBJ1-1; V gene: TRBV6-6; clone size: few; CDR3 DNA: TGTGCCATTGGGGGCGCGTTGACTGAAGCTTTCTTT; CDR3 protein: CAIGGALTEAFF
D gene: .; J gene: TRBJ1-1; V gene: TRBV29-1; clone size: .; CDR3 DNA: TGCAGCGTTGCCGGGGGCCTTGAAGCTTTCTTT; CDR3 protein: CSVAGGLEAFF
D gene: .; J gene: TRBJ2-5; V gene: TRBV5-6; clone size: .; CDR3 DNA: TGTGCCAGCAGCTTGTTGACAGACTCCAAGAGAGGGACCCAGTACTTC; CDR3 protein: CASSLLTDSKRGTQYF
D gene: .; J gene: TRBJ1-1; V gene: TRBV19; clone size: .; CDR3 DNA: TGTGCCAGTAGTATCTCAAGGGGGGCAGGGATGATGAACACTGAAGCTTTCTTT; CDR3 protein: CASSISRGAGMMNTEAFF
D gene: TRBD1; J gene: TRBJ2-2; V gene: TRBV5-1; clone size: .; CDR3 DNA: TGCGCCAGCAGCTTTACTATTCCTTCGACAGGGAACGGCGGGGAGCTGTTTTTT; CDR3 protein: CASSFTIPSTGNGGELFF
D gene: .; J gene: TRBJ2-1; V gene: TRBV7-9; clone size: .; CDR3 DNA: TGTGCCAGCAGTTCCGGACAAGAGCAGTTCTTC; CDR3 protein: CASSSGQEQFF
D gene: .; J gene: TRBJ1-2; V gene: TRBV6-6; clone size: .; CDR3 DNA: TGTGCCAGCAGTAATGGGGACGGCTACTATGGCTACACCTTC; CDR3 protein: CASSNGDGYYGYTF
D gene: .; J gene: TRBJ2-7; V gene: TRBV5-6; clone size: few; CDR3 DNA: TGTGCCAGCAGCTTGCGGGACATCCTCTCCTACGAGCAGTACTTC; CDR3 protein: CASSLRDILSYEQYF
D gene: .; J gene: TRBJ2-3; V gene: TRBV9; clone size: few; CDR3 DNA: TGTGCCAGCAGCGTAGGGCGGGCCCGCACAGATACGCAGTATTTT; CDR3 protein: CASSVGRARTDTQYF
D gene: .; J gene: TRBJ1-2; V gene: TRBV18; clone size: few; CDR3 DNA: TGTGCCAGCTCTTACAGGGAGACTAACTATGGCTACACCTTC; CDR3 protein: CASSYRETNYGYTF
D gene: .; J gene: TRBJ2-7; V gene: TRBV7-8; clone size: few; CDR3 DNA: TGTGCCAGCAGCTCCCTTACCGGAGGGCCGGGAGAGCAGTACTTC; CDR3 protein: CASSSLTGGPGEQYF
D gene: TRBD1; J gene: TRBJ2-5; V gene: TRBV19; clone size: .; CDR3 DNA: TGTGCCAGTAGTAGGACAGGTGATCGGGAGACCCAGTACTTC; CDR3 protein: CASSRTGDRETQYF
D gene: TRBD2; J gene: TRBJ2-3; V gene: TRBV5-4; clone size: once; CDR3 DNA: TGTGCCAGCAGCCGACCGGGACTAGCGGTTGCAGATACGCAGTATTTT; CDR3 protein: CASSRPGLAVADTQYF
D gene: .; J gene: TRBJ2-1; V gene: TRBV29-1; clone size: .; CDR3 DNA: TGCAGCGTTGAGGGGCTCCCCAATGAGCAGTTCTTC; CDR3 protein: CSVEGLPNEQFF
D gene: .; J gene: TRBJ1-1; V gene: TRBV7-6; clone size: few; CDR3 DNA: TGTGCCAGCAGCTTACTCGGGGACACTGAAGCTTTCTTT; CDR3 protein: CASSLLGDTEAFF
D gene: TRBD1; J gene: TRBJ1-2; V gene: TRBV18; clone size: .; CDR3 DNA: TGTGCCAGCTCACCACTGGGTACCGGGACAGGGAGGAACTATGGCTACACCTTC; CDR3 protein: CASSPLGTGTGRNYGYTF
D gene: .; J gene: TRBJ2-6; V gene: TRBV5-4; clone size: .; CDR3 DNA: TGTGCCAGCGGTAGTGGAGGGGTCGGGGCCAACGTCCTGACTTTC; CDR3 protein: CASGSGGVGANVLTF
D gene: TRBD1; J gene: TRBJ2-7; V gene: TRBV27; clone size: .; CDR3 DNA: TGTGCCAGCAGCACGGAGACAGGGCGCGGAGAGCAGTACTTC; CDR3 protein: CASSTETGRGEQYF
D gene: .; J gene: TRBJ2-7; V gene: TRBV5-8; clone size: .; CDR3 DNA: TGTGCCAGCACTCCGCGAGGGAGGTCATACGAGCAGTACTTC; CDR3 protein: CASTPRGRSYEQYF